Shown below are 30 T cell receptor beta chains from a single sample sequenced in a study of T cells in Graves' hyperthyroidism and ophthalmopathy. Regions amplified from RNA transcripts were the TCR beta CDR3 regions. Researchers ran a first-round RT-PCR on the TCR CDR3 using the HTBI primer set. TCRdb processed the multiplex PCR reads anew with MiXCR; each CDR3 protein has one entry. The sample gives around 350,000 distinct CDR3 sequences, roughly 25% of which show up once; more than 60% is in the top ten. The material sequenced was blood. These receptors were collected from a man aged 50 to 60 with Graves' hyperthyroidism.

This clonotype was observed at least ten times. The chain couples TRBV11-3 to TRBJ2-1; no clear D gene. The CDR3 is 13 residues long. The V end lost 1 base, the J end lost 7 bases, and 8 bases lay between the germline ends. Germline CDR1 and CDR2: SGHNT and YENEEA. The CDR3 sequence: CASSLGPSNEQFF. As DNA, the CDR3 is TGTGCCAGCAGCTTAGGGCCTAGTAATGAGCAGTTCTTC. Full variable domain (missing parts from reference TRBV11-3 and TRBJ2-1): EAGVVQSPRYKIIEKKQPVAFWCNPISGHNTLYWYLQNLGQGPELLIRYENEEAVDDSQLPKDRFSAERLKGVDSTLKIQPAELGDSAVYLCASSLGPSNEQFFGPGTRLTVL.

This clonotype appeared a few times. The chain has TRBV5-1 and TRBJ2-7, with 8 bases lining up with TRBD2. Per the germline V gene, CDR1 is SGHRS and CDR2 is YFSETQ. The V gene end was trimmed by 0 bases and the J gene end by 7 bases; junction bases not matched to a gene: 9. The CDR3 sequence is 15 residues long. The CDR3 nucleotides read TGCGCCAGCAGCTTGGCCCCCAGCGGGAGAGGTGAGCAGTACTTC. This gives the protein CASSLAPSGRGEQYF.

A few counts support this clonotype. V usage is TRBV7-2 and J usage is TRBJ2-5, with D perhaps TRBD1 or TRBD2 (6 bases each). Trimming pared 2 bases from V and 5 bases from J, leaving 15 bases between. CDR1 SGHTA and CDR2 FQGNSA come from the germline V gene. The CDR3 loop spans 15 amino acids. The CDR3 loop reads CASSLFAGGGETQYF. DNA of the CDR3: TGTGCCAGCAGCTTATTTGCCGGAGGGGGGGAGACCCAGTACTTC.

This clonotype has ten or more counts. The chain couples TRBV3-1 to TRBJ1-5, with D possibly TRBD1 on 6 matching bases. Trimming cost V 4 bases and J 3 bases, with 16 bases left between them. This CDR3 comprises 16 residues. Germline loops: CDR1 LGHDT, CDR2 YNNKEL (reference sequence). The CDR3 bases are TGTGCCAGCAGCCGGGGGGCCTCAGGCTTCAATCAGCCCCAGCATTTT. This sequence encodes CASSRGASGFNQPQHF.

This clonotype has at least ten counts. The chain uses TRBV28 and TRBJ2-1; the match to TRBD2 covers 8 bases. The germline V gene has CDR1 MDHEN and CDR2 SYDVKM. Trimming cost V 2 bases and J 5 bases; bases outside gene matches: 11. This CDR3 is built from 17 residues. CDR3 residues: CASSLMRSSGFNNEQFF. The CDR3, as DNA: TGTGCCAGCAGTTTAATGCGGTCTAGCGGGTTTAACAATGAGCAGTTCTTC. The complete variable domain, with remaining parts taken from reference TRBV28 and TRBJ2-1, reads DVKVTQSSRYLVKRTGEKVFLECVQDMDHENMFWYRQDPGLGLRLIYFSYDVKMKEKGDIPEGYSVSREKKERFSLILESASTNQTSMYLCASSLMRSSGFNNEQFFGPGTRLTVL.

The CDR3 DNA reads as TGTGCCAGCAGCTCCTTGACTCAGCCCCTCACAGATACGCAGTATTTT. This gives the protein CASSSLTQPLTDTQYF. The V call is TRBV7-9, the J call TRBJ2-3; D is undetermined. The germline V gene has CDR1 SEHNR and CDR2 FQNEAQ (reference sequence). The V end was cut by 4 bases, the J end by 2 bases, with 16 bases between. The CDR3 covers 16 residues.

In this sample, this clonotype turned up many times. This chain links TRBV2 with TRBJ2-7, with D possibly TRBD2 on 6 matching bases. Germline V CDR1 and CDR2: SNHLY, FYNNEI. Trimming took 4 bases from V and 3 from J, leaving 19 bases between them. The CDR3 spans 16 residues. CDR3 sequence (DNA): TGTGCCAGCAGTGGTAGGAGGGTTGCTGGCGGCTACGAGCAGTACTTC. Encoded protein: CASSGRRVAGGYEQYF.

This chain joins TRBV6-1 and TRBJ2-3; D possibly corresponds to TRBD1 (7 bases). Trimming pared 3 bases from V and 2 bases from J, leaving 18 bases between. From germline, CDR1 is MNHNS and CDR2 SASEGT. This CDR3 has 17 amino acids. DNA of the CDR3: TGTGCCAGCAGTGAGGAGGGGGCAGGGCTTTCCACAGATACGCAGTATTTT. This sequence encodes CASSEEGAGLSTDTQYF.

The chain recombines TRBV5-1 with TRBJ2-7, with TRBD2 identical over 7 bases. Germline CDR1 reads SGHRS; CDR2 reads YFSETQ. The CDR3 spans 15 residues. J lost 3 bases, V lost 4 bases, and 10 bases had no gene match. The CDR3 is CASSVGLSGLYEQYF. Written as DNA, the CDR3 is TGCGCCAGCAGCGTGGGACTTAGCGGGCTCTACGAGCAGTACTTC.

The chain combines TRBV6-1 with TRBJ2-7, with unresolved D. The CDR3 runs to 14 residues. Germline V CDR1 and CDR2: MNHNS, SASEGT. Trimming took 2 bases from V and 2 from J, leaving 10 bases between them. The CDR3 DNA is TGTGCCAGCAGTGAAACAGCGCTTACCTACGAGCAGTACTTC. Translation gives CASSETALTYEQYF.

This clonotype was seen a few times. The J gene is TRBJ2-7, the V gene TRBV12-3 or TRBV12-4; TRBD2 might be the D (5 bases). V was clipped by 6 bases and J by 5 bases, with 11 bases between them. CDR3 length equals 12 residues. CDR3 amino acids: CASRGTRNEQYF. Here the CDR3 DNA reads TGTGCCAGCAGGGGTACTAGAAACGAGCAGTACTTC.

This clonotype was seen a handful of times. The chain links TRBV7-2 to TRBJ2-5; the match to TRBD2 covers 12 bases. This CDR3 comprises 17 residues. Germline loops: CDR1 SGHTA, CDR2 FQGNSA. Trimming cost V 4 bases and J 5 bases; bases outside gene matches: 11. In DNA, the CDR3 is TGTGCCAGCAGCTACCGAACTAGCGGGAGGATTAGGGAGACCCAGTACTTC. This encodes CASSYRTSGRIRETQYF. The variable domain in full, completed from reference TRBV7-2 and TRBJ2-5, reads GAGVSQSPSNKVTEKGKDVELRCDPISGHTALYWYRQSLGQGLEFLIYFQGNSAPDKSGLPSDRFSAERTGGSVSTLTIQRTQQEDSAVYLCASSYRTSGRIRETQYFGPGTRLLVL.

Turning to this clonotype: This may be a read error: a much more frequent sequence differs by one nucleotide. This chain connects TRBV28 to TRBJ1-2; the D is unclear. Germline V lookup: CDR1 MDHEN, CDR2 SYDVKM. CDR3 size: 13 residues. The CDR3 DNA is TGTGTCAGCACTCCTGTCCGTACCTATGGCTACACCTTC. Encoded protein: CVSTPVRTYGYTF.

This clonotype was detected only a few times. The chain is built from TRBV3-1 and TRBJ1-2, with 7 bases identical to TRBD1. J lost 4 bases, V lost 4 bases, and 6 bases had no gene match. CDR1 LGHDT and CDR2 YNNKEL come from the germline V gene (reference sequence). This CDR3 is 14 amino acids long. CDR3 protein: CASSPDREAYGYTF. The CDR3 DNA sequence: TGTGCCAGCAGCCCCGACAGGGAAGCCTATGGCTACACCTTC.

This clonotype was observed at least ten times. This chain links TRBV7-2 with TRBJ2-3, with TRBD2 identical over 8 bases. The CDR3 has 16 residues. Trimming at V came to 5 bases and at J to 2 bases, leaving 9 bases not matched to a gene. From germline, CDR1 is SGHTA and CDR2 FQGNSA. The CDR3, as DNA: TGTGCCAGCAGCCCTCCGGGACTAGGGTTCACAGATACGCAGTATTTT. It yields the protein CASSPPGLGFTDTQYF.

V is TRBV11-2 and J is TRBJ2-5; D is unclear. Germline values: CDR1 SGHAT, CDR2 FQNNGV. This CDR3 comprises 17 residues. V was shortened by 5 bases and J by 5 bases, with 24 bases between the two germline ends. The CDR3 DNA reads TGTGCCAGCAGCCGCTCAGATCCCGGCTATCCGGTCGAGACCCAGTACTTC. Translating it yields CASSRSDPGYPVETQYF. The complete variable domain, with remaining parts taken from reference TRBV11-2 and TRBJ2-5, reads EAGVAQSPRYKIIEKRQSVAFWCNPISGHATLYWYQQILGQGPKLLIQFQNNGVVDDSQLPKDRFSAERLKGVDSTLKIQPAKLEDSAVYLCASSRSDPGYPVETQYFGPGTRLLVL.

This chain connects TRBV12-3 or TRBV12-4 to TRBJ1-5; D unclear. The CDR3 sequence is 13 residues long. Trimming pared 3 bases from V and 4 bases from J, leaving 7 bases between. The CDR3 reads CASSFVGNQPQHF. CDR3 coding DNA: TGTGCCAGCAGTTTCGTGGGAAATCAGCCCCAGCATTTT.

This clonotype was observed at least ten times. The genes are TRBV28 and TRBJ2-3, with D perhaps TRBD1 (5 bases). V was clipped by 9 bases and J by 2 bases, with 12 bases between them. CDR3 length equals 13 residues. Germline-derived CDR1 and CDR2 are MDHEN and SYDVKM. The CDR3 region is CASQGVPTDTQYF. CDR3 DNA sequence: TGTGCCAGTCAGGGTGTCCCCACAGATACGCAGTATTTT.

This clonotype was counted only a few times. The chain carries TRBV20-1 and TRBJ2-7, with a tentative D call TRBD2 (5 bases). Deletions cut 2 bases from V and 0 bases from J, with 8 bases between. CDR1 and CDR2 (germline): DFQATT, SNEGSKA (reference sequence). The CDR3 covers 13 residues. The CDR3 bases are TGCAGTGCTAGACTAGCCGACTCCTACGAGCAGTACTTC. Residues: CSARLADSYEQYF.

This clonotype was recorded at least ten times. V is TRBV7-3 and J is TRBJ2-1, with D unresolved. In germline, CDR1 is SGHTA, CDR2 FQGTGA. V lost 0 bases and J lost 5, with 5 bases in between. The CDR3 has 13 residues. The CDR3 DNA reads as TGTGCCAGCAGCTTAACCCTCGACAATGAGCAGTTCTTC. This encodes CASSLTLDNEQFF.

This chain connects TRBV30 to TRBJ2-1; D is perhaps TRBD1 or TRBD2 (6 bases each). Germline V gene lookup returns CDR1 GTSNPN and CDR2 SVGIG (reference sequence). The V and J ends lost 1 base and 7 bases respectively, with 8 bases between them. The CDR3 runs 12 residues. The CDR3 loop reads CAWSGGGNEQFF. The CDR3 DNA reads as TGTGCCTGGAGTGGAGGGGGGAATGAGCAGTTCTTC.

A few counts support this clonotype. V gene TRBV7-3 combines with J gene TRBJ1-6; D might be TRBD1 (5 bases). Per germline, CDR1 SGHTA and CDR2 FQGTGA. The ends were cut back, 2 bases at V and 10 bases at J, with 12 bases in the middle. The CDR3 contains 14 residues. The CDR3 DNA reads TGTGCCAGCAGCTTAGCAGGGTTAGAATCACCCCTCCACTTT. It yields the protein CASSLAGLESPLHF. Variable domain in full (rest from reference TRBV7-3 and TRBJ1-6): GAGVSQTPSNKVTEKGKYVELRCDPISGHTALYWYRQSLGQGPEFLIYFQGTGAADDSGLPNDRFFAVRPEGSVSTLKIQRTERGDSAVYLCASSLAGLESPLHFGNGTRLTVT.

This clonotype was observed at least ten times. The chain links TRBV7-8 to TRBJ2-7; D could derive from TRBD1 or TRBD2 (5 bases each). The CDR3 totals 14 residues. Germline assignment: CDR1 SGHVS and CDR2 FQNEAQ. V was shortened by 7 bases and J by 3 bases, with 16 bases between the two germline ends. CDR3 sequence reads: CASTLSGPYYEQYF. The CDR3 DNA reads TGTGCCAGCACTCTCTCGGGACCTTACTACGAGCAGTACTTC.

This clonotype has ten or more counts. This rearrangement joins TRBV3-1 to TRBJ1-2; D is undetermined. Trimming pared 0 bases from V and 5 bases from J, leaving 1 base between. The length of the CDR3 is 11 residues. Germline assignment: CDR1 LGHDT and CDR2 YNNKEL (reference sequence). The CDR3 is CASSQEYGYTF. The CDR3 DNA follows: TGTGCCAGCAGCCAAGAATATGGCTACACCTTC.

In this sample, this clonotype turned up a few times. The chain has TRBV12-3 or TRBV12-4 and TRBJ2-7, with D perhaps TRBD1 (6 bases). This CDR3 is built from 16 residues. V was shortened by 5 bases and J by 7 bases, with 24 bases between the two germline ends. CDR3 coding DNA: TGTGCCAGCAGTGTCTTTGTGGGGACAAGGCCTACGGAGCAGTACTTC. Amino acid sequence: CASSVFVGTRPTEQYF.

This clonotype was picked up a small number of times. The DNA of the CDR3 is TGTGCCAGCAGCCCCCCGGGACTAGCATCCGGGGAGCTGTTTTTT. Translating gives CASSPPGLASGELFF. The chain joins TRBV11-3 to TRBJ2-2, with 9 positions matching TRBD2. Germline CDR1 is SGHNT and CDR2 is YENEEA. This CDR3 is 15 amino acids long. With 5 bases clipped from V and 6 bases from J, the junction kept 7 bases outside the gene matches.

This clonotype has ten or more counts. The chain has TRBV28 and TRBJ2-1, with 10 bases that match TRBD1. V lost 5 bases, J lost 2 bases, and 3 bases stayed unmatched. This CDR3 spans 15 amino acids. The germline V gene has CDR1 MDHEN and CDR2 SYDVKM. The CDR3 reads CASSPGTGAYNEQFF. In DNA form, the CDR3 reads TGTGCCAGCAGTCCAGGGACAGGGGCCTACAATGAGCAGTTCTTC.

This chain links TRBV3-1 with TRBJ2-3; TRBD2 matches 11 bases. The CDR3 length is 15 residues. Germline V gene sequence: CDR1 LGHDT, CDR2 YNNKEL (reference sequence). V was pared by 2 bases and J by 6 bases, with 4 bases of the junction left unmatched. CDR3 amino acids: CASSQTGLAGDTQYF. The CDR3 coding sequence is TGTGCCAGCAGCCAAACCGGACTAGCGGGCGATACGCAGTATTTT.

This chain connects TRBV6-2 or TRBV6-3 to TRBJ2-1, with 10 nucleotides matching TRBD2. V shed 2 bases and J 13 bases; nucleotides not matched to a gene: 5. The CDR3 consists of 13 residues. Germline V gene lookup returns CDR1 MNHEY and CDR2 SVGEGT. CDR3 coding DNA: TGTGCCAGCAGTTACGGGACTAGCGACCATCAGTTCTTC. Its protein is CASSYGTSDHQFF.

The CDR3 DNA is TGTGCCAGCTCACCGCTAGACCCCGGCCTAGCCGAGCAGTACTTC. Amino acid sequence: CASSPLDPGLAEQYF. The chain links TRBV18 to TRBJ2-7, with D maybe TRBD2 (5 bases). The CDR3 is 15 residues long. CDR1 and CDR2 (germline): KGHSH, LQKENI. V lost 3 bases and J 6 bases, leaving 18 bases between the germline ends.